This T cell receptor beta chain was sequenced in a study of cytomegalovirus exposure and HLA in healthy donors. Germline CDR1 reads LNHDA; CDR2 reads SQIVND (reference sequence). Trimming removed 3 bases at V and 4 bases at J, with 12 bases between. The CDR3 totals 14 residues. With regard to this clone: What it binds is not known.

This PCR relied on a set of 60 Vbeta primers and 13 Jbeta primers. Here immunoSEQ multiplex PCR was the method, and the copy in TCRdb shows in-frame clones only, minus some. The sample yields some 120,000 clones, approximately 80% seen once. Points from the study as a whole: Prior analysis indicated that the majority of TCR beta V segments exhibited productivity approximately 90% or approximately 30% of the time.

The rearrangement links TRBV19 to TRBJ2-5; D is ambiguous. Sequenced material: PBMCs. This receptor was obtained from a man aged 25 to 45 in good health and CMV-seropositive. The CDR3 sequence: CASSIQSGRETQYF. The CDR3 nucleotides read TGTGCCAGTAGTATTCAAAGTGGTAGAGAGACCCAGTACTTC.